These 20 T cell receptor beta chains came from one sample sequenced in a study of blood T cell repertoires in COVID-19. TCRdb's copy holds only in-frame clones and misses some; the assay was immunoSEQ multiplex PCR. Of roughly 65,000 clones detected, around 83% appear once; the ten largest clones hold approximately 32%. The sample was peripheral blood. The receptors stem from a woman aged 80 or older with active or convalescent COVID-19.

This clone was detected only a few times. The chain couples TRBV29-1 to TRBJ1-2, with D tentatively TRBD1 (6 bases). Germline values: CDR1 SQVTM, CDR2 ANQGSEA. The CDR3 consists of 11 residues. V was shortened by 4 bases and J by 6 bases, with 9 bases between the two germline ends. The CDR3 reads CSVGQDDGYTF. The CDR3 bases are TGCAGCGTTGGACAGGACGATGGCTACACCTTC.

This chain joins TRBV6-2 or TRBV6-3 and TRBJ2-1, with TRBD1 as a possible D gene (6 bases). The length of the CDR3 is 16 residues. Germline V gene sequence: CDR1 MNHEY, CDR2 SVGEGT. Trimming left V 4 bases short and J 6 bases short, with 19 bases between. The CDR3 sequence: CASSFPGELGSNEQFF. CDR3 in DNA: TGTGCCAGCAGTTTTCCAGGGGAATTAGGGTCCAATGAGCAGTTCTTC.

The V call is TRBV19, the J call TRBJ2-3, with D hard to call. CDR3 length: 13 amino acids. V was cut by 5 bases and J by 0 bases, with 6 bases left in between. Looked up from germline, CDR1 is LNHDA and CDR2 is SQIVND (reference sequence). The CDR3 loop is CASSYQSTDTQYF. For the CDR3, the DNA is TGTGCCAGTAGTTACCAGAGCACAGATACGCAGTATTTT.

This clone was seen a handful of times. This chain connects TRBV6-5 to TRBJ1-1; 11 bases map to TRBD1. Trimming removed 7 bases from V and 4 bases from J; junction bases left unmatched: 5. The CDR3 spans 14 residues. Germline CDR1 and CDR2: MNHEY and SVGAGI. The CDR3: CASKEGTGGTEAFF. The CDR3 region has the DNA TGTGCCAGCAAAGAGGGGACAGGGGGCACTGAAGCTTTCTTT.

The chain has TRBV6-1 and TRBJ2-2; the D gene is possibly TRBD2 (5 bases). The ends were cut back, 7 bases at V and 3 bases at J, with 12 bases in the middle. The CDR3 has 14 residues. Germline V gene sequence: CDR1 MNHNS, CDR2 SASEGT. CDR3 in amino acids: CASTASRYTGELFF. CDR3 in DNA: TGTGCCAGCACGGCTAGCCGTTACACCGGGGAGCTGTTTTTT.

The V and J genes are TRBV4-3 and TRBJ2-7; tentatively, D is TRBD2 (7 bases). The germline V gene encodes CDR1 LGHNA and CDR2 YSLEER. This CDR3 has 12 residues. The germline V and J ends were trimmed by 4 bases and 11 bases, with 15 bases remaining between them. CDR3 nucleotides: TGCGCCAGCAGCCCGGGGGGACAAGTCAAGTACTTC. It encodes CASSPGGQVKYF.

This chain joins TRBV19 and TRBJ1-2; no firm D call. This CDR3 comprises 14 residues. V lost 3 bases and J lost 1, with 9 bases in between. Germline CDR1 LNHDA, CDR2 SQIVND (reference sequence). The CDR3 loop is CASSITQVNYGYTF. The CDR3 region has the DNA TGTGCCAGTAGTATTACTCAGGTTAACTATGGCTACACCTTC.

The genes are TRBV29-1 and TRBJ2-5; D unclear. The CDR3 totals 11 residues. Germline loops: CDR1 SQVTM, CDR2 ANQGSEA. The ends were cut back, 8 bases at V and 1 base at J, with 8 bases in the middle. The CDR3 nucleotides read TGCAGCATTGGTATCCAAGAGACCCAGTACTTC. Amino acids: CSIGIQETQYF. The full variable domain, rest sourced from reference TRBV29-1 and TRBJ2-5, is SAVISQKPSRDICQRGTSLTIQCQVDSQVTMMFWYRQQPGQSLTLIATANQGSEATYESGFVIDKFPISRPNLTFSTLTVSNMSPEDSSIYLCSIGIQETQYFGPGTRLLVL.

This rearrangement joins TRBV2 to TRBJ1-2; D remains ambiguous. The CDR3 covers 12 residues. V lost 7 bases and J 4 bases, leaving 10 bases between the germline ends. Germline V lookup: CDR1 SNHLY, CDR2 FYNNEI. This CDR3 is CASKEGVYGYTF. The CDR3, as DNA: TGTGCCAGCAAGGAGGGAGTCTATGGCTACACCTTC.

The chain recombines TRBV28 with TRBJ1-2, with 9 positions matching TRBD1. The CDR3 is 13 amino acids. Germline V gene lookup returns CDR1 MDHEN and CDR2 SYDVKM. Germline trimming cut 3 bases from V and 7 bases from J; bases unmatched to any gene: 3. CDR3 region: CASSLGQGSGYTF. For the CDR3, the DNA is TGTGCCAGCAGTTTGGGACAGGGATCTGGCTACACCTTC.

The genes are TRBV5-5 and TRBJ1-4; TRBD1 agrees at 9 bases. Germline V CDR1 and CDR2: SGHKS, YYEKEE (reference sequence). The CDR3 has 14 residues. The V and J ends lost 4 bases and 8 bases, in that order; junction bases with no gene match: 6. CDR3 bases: TGTGCCAGCAGCCCCGGACAGGGGACGGAAAAACTGTTTTTT. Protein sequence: CASSPGQGTEKLFF.

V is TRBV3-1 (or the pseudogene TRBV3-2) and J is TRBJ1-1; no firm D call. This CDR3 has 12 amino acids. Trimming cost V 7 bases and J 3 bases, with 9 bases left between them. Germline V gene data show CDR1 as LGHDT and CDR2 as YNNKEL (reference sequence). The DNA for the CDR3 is TGTGCCAGCATCGGTGCGGACACTGAAGCTTTCTTT. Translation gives CASIGADTEAFF.

CDR3 DNA: TGTGCCAGCAGTTTATCGCAGGGTGACACAGATACGCAGTATTTT. It yields the protein CASSLSQGDTDTQYF. This chain links TRBV28 with TRBJ2-3; maybe TRBD1 (5 bases). CDR3 length equals 15 residues. Germline loops: CDR1 MDHEN, CDR2 SYDVKM. Trimming took 1 base from V and 2 from J, leaving 10 bases between them.

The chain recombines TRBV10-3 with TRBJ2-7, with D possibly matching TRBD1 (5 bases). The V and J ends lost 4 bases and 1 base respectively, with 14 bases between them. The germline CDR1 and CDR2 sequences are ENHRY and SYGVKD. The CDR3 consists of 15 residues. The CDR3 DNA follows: TGTGCCATCAGTGCGGCAGGGCCCGTTTCCTACGAGCAGTACTTC. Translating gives CAISAAGPVSYEQYF.

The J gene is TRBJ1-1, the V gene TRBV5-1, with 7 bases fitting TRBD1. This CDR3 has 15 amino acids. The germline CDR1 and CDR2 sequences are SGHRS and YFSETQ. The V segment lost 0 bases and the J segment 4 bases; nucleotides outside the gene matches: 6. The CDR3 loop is CASSLEGGDSTEAFF. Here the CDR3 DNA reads TGCGCCAGCAGCTTGGAAGGAGGGGACAGCACTGAAGCTTTCTTT.

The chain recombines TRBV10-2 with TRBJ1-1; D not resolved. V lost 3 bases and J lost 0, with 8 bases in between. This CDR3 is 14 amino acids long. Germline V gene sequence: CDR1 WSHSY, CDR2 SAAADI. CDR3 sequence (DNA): TGCGCCAGCAGTGATAACAGATTGAACACTGAAGCTTTCTTT. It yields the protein CASSDNRLNTEAFF.

This chain's CDR3 is CASDSGVQPQHF. Here the CDR3 DNA reads TGTGCCAGCGACTCAGGGGTCCAGCCCCAGCATTTT. The chain employs TRBV19 and TRBJ1-5; D perhaps matches TRBD1 (6 bases). CDR1 is LNHDA, CDR2 SQIVND, per germline (reference sequence). V dropped 9 bases and J dropped 7 bases, with 13 bases sitting between them. CDR3 length equals 12 residues.

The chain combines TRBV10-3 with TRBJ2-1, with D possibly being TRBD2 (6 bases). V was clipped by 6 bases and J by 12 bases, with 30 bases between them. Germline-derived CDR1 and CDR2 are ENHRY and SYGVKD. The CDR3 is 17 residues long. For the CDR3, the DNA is TGTGCCATCAGCGGCATGGGGGGTGAACCGGGCCCCAGTTGGCAGTTCTTC. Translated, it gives CAISGMGGEPGPSWQFF.

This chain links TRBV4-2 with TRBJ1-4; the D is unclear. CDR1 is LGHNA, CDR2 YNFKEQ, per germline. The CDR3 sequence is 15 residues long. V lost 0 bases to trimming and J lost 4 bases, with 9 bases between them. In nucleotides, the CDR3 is TGTGCCAGCAGCCAAGAGTACCGGTTTAATGAAAAACTGTTTTTT. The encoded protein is CASSQEYRFNEKLFF.

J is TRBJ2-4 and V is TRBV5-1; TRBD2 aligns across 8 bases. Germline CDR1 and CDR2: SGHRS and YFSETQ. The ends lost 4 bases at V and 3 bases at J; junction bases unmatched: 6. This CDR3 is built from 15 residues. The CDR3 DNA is TGCGCCAGCAGCCCGGACGGGGGGGGCAAAAACATTCAGTACTTC. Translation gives CASSPDGGGKNIQYF. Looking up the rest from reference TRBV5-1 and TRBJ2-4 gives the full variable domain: KAGVTQTPRYLIKTRGQQVTLSCSPISGHRSVSWYQQTPGQGLQFLFEYFSETQRNKGNFPGRFSGRQFSNSRSEMNVSTLELGDSALYLCASSPDGGGKNIQYFGAGTRLSVL.